The rows below give T cell receptor beta chains drawn from one sample of a study of blood T cell repertoires in COVID-19. The repertoire was sequenced with immunoSEQ multiplex PCR; TCRdb's copy has only in-frame clones and lacks some. The repertoire holds about 190,000 clones, with roughly nine tenths as singletons. The sample consisted of peripheral blood. The receptors were sampled from a man in his thirties or forties with acute or convalescent COVID-19. The CDR3 runs from the conserved cysteine through the conserved F or W. Fields, in order: CDR3 DNA, CDR3 protein, J gene, CDR3 length, D gene, V gene, clone size. D genes are given only for firm matches. Some rows have no size entry. The others give once, few or many, or a class for an expanded clone.

cdr3_nt: TGTGCCAGTAGTGGCTCGTCGACAGCGAATCTGCACGCTTTCTTT
cdr3_aa: CASSGSSTANLHAFF
j_call: TRBJ1-1
cdr3_length: 15
d_call: NA
v_call: TRBV19
clone_size: NA

cdr3_nt: TGCGCCAGTGGACAGGGCGCAACTAATGAAAAACTGTTTTTT
cdr3_aa: CASGQGATNEKLFF
j_call: TRBJ1-4
cdr3_length: 14
d_call: TRBD1
v_call: TRBV5-1
clone_size: NA

cdr3_nt: TGTGCCAGCAGTGAAGCGCGATCAATAAGGGGGCAGAGTCAGCCCCAGCATTTT
cdr3_aa: CASSEARSIRGQSQPQHF
j_call: TRBJ1-5
cdr3_length: 18
d_call: TRBD1
v_call: TRBV2
clone_size: NA

cdr3_nt: TGTGCCACCAGCAGAGATCATGCGGGCCGAGGGAACACTGAAGCTTTCTTT
cdr3_aa: CATSRDHAGRGNTEAFF
j_call: TRBJ1-1
cdr3_length: 17
d_call: NA
v_call: TRBV15
clone_size: NA

cdr3_nt: TGTGCCAGCAGTTTAAGGCGACAGGTTCGGCCTGACTATGGCTACACCTTC
cdr3_aa: CASSLRRQVRPDYGYTF
j_call: TRBJ1-2
cdr3_length: 17
d_call: NA
v_call: TRBV28
clone_size: NA

cdr3_nt: TGCGCCAGCAGCCAGGTGACAGGGAGCGTTGCTGAAGCTTTCTTT
cdr3_aa: CASSQVTGSVAEAFF
j_call: TRBJ1-1
cdr3_length: 15
d_call: TRBD1
v_call: TRBV4-1
clone_size: NA

cdr3_nt: TGTGCCAGCCATGAACGGACTAGCGGGAAAAACATTCAGTACTTC
cdr3_aa: CASHERTSGKNIQYF
j_call: TRBJ2-4
cdr3_length: 15
d_call: TRBD2
v_call: TRBV28
clone_size: NA

cdr3_nt: TGTGCCACCAGTGAACCCGACAGGGACCGGTATACGCAGTATTTT
cdr3_aa: CATSEPDRDRYTQYF
j_call: TRBJ2-3
cdr3_length: 15
d_call: TRBD1
v_call: TRBV24-1
clone_size: NA

cdr3_nt: TGTGCCAGCAGCACTAGCTTACTGGGTACGGAGCAGTTCTTC
cdr3_aa: CASSTSLLGTEQFF
j_call: TRBJ2-1
cdr3_length: 14
d_call: NA
v_call: TRBV11-3
clone_size: NA

cdr3_nt: TGCGCCAGCAGCTTAGGGGGTTCGTCCTATAATTCACCCCTCCACTTT
cdr3_aa: CASSLGGSSYNSPLHF
j_call: TRBJ1-6
cdr3_length: 16
d_call: NA
v_call: TRBV5-1
clone_size: NA

cdr3_nt: TGCGCCAGCTCCGGGGGGGGGCGAGGGGCGAACACCGGGGAGCTGTTTTTT
cdr3_aa: CASSGGGRGANTGELFF
j_call: TRBJ2-2
cdr3_length: 17
d_call: TRBD2
v_call: TRBV4-1
clone_size: NA

cdr3_nt: TGTGCCAGCAGTTTAGTAGAAACTGAGCAGTTCTTC
cdr3_aa: CASSLVETEQFF
j_call: TRBJ2-1
cdr3_length: 12
d_call: NA
v_call: TRBV6-5
clone_size: NA

cdr3_nt: TGCGCCAGCAGTTTACAGTTGAACACTGAAGCTTTCTTT
cdr3_aa: CASSLQLNTEAFF
j_call: TRBJ1-1
cdr3_length: 13
d_call: NA
v_call: TRBV10-2
clone_size: many

cdr3_nt: TGTGCCAGCAACAACAGGGTGAAGAACATTCAGTACTTC
cdr3_aa: CASNNRVKNIQYF
j_call: TRBJ2-4
cdr3_length: 13
d_call: NA
v_call: TRBV2
clone_size: NA

cdr3_nt: TGTGCCAGCATGACAGGAGCTGGGTCACCCCTCCACTTT
cdr3_aa: CASMTGAGSPLHF
j_call: TRBJ1-6
cdr3_length: 13
d_call: NA
v_call: TRBV25-1
clone_size: NA

cdr3_nt: TGTGCCGCCACCCGGGGTCCAGGTGAAAAACTGTTTTTT
cdr3_aa: CAATRGPGEKLFF
j_call: TRBJ1-4
cdr3_length: 13
d_call: NA
v_call: TRBV7-2
clone_size: NA